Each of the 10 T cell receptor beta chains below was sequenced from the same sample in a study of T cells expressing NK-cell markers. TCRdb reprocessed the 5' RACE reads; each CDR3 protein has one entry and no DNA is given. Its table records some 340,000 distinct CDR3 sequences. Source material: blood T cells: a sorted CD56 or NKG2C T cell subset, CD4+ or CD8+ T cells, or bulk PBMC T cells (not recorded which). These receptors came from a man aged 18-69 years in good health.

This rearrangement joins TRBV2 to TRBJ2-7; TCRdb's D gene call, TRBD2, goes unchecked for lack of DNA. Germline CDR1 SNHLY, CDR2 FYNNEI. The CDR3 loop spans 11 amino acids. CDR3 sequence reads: CASSKEGVQYF.

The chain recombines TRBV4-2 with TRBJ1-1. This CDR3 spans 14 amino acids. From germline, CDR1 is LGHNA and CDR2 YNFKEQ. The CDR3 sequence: CASSQVQTDTEAFF.

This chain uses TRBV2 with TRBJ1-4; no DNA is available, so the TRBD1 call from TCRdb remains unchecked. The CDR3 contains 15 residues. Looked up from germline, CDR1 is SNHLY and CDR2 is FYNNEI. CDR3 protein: CASGYMGQNIEKLFF.

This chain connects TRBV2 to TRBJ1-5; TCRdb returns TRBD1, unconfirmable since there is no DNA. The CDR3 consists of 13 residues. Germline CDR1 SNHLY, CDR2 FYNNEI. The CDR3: CASSGQFTTSQHF.

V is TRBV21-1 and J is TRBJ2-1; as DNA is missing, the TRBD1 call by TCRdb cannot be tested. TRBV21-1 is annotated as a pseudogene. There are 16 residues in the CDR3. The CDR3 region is CASSKPRRSYYNEQFF.

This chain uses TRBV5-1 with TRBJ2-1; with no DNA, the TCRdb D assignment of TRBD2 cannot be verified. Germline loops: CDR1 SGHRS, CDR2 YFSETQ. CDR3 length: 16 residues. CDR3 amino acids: CASRIKEGLGGNEQFF.

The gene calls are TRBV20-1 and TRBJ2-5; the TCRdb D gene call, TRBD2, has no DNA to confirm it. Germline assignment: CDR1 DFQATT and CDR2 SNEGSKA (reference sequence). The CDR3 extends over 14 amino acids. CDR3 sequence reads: CSAPSSGLGETQYF.

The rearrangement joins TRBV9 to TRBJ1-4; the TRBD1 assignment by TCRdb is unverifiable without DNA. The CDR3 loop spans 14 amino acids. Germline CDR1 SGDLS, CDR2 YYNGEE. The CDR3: CASSESRQAEKLFF.

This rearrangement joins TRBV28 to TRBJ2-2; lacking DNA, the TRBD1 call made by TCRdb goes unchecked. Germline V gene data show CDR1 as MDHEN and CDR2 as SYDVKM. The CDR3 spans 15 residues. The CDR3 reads CARRLEGRNTGELFF. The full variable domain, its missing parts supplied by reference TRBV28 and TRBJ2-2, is DVKVTQSSRYLVKRTGEKVFLECVQDMDHENMFWYRQDPGLGLRLIYFSYDVKMKEKGDIPEGYSVSREKKERFSLILESASTNQTSMYLCARRLEGRNTGELFFGEGSRLTVL.

The CDR3: CSVVRGGSGDEQFF. The J gene is TRBJ2-1, the V gene TRBV29-1; no DNA is available, so the TRBD1 call from TCRdb remains unchecked. The CDR3 length is 14 residues. In germline, CDR1 is SQVTM, CDR2 ANQGSEA.